These 3 T cell receptor beta chains were sequenced from one sample in a study of shared clonotypes between healthy human individuals. Here immunoSEQ multiplex PCR was the method, and the copy in TCRdb shows in-frame clones only, minus some. Of under 1,100,000 clones detected, 78% appear once; the ten largest clones hold roughly 0.61%. The specimen was memory CD4+ T cells from PBMCs. Sample subset: CD45RA-negative fraction. The source is a man aged 18-30 years in good health. Some clones in this sample may be carry-over from other donors' samples.

This chain uses TRBV7-2 with TRBJ2-3, with TRBD2 as a possible D gene (5 bases). The germline V gene has CDR1 SGHTA and CDR2 FQGNSA. The CDR3 is made up of 15 amino acids. V shed 4 bases and J shed 4 bases, with 15 bases lying between them. The CDR3 DNA follows: TGTGCCAGCAGCTCAGCGGTGTTGTCGGCAGATACGCAGTATTTT. Its protein product is CASSSAVLSADTQYF.

This rearrangement joins TRBV2 to TRBJ1-5, with a possible D match to TRBD1 (5 bases). The V end was cut by 3 bases, the J end by 9 bases, with 15 bases between. CDR3 length: 14 amino acids. Germline CDR1 reads SNHLY; CDR2 reads FYNNEI. The CDR3 here is CASSESRYQGPQHF. CDR3 DNA sequence: TGTGCCAGCAGTGAGTCTCGGTACCAGGGGCCCCAGCATTTT.

The gene calls are TRBV5-1 and TRBJ2-5; 10 bases are a match to TRBD2. V lost 4 bases, J lost 3 bases, and 6 bases stayed unmatched. The CDR3 runs 15 residues. Looked up from germline, CDR1 is SGHRS and CDR2 is YFSETQ. The CDR3 protein is CASSPGGTSEETQYF. The CDR3 region has the DNA TGCGCCAGCAGCCCGGGCGGGACTAGCGAAGAGACCCAGTACTTC.